This record concerns one T cell receptor beta chain sequence. The source of the sample is a study of blood T cell repertoires in COVID-19. On the study more broadly: Samples of COVID-19 (acute and convalescent) were obtained from the United States, Italy and Spain. T cells, B-cell-depleted T cells, or PBMCs provided the cDNA or gDNA that served as material.

Trimming pared 4 bases from V and 8 bases from J, leaving 14 bases between. There are 13 residues in the CDR3. Germline-derived CDR1 and CDR2 are SGHDN and FVKESK. Authors' data handling: Estimation of nucleated cell counts relied on the amplification of reference gene primers. Profiled with immunoSEQ multiplex PCR; TCRdb holds only in-frame clones, not every one. The DNA gave D and trimming, while V, J and clone size come from that table. The data hold some 60,000 clones, with over 75% observed a single time. V usage is TRBV14 and J usage is TRBJ1-2; D is perhaps TRBD1 (6 bases). The sequence came from a woman aged 80 or over with acute or convalescent COVID-19. The specimen was peripheral blood. The CDR3 sequence is CASSPQGVGGYTF. Here the CDR3 DNA reads TGTGCCAGCAGCCCACAGGGTGTGGGGGGCTACACCTTC.